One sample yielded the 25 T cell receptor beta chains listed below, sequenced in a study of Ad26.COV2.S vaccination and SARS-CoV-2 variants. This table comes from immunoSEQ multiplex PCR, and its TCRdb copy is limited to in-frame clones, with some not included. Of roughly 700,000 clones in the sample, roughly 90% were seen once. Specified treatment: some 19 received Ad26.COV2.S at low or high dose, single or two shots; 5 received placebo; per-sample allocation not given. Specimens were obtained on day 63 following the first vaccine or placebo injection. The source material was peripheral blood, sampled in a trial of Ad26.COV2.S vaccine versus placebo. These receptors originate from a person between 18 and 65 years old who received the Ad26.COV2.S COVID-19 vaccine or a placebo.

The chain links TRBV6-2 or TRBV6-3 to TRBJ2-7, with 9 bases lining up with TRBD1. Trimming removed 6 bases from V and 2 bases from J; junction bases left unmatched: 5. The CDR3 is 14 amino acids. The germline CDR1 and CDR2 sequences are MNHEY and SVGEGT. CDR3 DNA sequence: TGTGCCAGCAGCCGGACAGGGGAAGCCTACGAGCAGTACTTC. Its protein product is CASSRTGEAYEQYF.

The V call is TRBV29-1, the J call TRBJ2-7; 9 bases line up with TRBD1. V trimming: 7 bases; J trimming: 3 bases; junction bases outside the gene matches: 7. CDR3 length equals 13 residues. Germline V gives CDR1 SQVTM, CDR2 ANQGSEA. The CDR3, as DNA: TGCAGCGCTGCCACAGGGGGCGGCTACGAGCAGTACTTC. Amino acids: CSAATGGGYEQYF.

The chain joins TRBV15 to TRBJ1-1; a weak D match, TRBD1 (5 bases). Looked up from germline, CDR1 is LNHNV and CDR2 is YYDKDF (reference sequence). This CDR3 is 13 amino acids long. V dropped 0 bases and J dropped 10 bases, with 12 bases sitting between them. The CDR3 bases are TGTGCCACCAGCAGAGACGGAGGGGCGGGAGCTTTCTTT. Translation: CATSRDGGAGAFF.

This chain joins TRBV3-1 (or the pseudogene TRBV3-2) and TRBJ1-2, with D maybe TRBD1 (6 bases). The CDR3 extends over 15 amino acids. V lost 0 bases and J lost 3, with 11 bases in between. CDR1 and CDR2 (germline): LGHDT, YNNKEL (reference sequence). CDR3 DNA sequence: TGTGCCAGCAGCCAAGATAACAGGGCGGACTATGGCTACACCTTC. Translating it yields CASSQDNRADYGYTF.

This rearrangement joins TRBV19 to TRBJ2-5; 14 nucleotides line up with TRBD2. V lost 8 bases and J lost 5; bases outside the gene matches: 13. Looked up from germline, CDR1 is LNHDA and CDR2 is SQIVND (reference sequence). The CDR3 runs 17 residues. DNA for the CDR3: TGTGCCAGTTCGATGACGACTAGCGGGGGGGATAGGGAGACCCAGTACTTC. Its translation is CASSMTTSGGDRETQYF.

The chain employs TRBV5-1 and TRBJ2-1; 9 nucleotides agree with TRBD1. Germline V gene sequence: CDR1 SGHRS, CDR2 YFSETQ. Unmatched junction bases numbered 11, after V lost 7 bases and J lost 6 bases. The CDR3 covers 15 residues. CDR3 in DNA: TGCGCCAGCTCCACCCCGGGACAGGGCGCCAATGAGCAGTTCTTC. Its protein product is CASSTPGQGANEQFF.

The CDR3 DNA is TGTGCCAGCAGCTTAGACCTATCCAGCGAGGGGACCCAGTACTTC. Translation: CASSLDLSSEGTQYF. This rearrangement joins TRBV7-8 to TRBJ2-5; D possibly corresponds to TRBD2 (5 bases). This CDR3 region has 15 residues. V shed 1 base and J shed 7 bases, with 16 bases lying between them. Germline V gene data show CDR1 as SGHVS and CDR2 as FQNEAQ.

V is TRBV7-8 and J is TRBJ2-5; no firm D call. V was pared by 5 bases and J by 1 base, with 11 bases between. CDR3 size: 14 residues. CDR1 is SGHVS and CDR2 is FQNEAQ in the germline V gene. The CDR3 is CASSGSGSQETQYF. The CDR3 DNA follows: TGTGCCAGCAGCGGCTCGGGCAGCCAAGAGACCCAGTACTTC.

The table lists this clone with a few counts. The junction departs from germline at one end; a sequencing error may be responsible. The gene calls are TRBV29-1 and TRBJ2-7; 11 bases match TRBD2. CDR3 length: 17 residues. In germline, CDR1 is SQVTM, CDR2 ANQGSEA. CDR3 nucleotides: TGCAGCGTTGGAATCCCCCGACTAGCGGGAAGCTCCAACGAGCAGTACTTC. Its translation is CSVGIPRLAGSSNEQYF.

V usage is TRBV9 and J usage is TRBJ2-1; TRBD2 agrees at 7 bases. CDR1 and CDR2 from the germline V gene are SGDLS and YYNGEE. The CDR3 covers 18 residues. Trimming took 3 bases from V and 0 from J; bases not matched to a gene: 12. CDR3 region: CASSDPYSGTNSYNEQFF. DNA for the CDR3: TGTGCCAGCAGCGACCCGTACTCCGGGACTAACTCCTACAATGAGCAGTTCTTC.

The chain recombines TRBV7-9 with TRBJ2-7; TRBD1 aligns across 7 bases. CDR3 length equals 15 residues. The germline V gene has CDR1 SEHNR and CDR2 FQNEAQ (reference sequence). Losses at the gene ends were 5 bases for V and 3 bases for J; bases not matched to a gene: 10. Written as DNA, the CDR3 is TGTGCCAGCAGCCGATCATCGACAGGGATCTACGAGCAGTACTTC. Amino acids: CASSRSSTGIYEQYF.

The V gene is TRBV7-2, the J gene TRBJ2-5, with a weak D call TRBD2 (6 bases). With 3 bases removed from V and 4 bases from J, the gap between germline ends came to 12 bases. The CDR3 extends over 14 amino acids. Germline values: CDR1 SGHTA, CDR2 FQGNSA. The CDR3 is CASSLMRRGETQYF. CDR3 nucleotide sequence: TGTGCCAGCAGCTTGATGAGGCGGGGAGAGACCCAGTACTTC.

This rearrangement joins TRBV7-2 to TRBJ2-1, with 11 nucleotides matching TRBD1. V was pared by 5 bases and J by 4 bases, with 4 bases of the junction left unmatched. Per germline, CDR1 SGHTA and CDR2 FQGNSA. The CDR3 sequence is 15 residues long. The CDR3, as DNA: TGTGCCAGCAGCATGGACAGGGGGCCATACAATGAGCAGTTCTTC. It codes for CASSMDRGPYNEQFF.

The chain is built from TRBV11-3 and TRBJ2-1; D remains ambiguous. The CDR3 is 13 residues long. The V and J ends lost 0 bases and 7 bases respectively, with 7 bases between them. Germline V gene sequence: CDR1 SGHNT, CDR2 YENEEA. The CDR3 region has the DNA TGTGCCAGCAGCTTAGACCGGAATAATGAGCAGTTCTTC. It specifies CASSLDRNNEQFF.

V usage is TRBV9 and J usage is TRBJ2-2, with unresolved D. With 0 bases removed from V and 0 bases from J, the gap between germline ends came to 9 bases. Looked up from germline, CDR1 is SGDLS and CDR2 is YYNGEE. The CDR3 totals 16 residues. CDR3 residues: CASSVDGASNTGELFF. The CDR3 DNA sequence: TGTGCCAGCAGCGTAGATGGCGCATCGAACACCGGGGAGCTGTTTTTT.

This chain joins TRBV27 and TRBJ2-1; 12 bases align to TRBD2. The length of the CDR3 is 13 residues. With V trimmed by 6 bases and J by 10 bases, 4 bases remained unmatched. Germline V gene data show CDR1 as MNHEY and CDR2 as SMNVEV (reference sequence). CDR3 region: CASSPGLAGEQFF. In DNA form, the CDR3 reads TGTGCCAGCAGCCCCGGACTAGCGGGGGAGCAGTTCTTC.

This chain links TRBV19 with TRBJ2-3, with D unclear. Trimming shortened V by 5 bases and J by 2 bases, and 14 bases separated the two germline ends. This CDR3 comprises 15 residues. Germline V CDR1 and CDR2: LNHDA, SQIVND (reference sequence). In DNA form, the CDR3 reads TGTGCCAGTAGTGTCGAGTCTGGTTACACAGATACGCAGTATTTT. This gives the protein CASSVESGYTDTQYF.

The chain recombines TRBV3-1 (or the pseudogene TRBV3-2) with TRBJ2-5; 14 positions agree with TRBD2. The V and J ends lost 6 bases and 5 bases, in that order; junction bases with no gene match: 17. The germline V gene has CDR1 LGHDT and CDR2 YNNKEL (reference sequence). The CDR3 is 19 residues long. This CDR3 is CASRYSPGLAGEGPETQYF. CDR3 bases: TGTGCCAGCAGGTATTCTCCGGGACTAGCGGGAGAGGGACCGGAGACCCAGTACTTC.

Written as DNA, the CDR3 is TGTGCCAGCAGCCAAGATTGGGGCAATGAGCAGTTCTTC. It codes for CASSQDWGNEQFF. V is TRBV3-1 (or the pseudogene TRBV3-2) and J is TRBJ2-1; no definite D call. This CDR3 has 13 amino acids. Germline V gene lookup returns CDR1 LGHDT and CDR2 YNNKEL (reference sequence). V lost 0 bases, J lost 6 bases, and 6 bases lay in between.

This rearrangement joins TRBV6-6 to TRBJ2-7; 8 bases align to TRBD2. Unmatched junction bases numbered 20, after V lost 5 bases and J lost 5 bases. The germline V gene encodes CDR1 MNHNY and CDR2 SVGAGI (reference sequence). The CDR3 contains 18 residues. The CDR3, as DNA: TGTGCCAGCAGTCTGCTCGGTGATGGAGCGGGGGACGGTGACGAGCAGTACTTC. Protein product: CASSLLGDGAGDGDEQYF.

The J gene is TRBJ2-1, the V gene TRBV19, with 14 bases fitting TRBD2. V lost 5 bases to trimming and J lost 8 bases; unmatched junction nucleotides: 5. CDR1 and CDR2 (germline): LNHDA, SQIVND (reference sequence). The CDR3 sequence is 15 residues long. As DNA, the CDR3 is TGTGCCAGTAGTGGGACTAGCGGGAGAACGGATGAGCAGTTCTTC. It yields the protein CASSGTSGRTDEQFF.

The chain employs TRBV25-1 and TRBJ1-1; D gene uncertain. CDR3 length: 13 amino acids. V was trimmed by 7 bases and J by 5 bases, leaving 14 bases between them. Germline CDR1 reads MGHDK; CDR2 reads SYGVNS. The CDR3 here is CASTLGLGTEAFF. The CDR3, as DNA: TGTGCCAGCACCCTAGGCTTGGGGACTGAAGCTTTCTTT.

CDR3 nucleotide sequence: TGTGCCAGCAGCACCGACAGCTTGGGCACTGAAGCTTTCTTT. Residues: CASSTDSLGTEAFF. The gene calls are TRBV6-4 and TRBJ1-1; the D gene is possibly TRBD1 (5 bases). With 6 bases removed from V and 4 bases from J, the gap between germline ends came to 15 bases. This CDR3 region has 14 residues. Per germline, CDR1 MRHNA and CDR2 SNTAGT.

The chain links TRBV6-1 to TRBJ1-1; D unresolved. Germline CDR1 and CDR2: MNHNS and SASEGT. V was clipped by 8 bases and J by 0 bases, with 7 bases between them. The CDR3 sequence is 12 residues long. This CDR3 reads CASGRMNTEAFF. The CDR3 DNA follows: TGTGCCAGCGGAAGGATGAACACTGAAGCTTTCTTT.

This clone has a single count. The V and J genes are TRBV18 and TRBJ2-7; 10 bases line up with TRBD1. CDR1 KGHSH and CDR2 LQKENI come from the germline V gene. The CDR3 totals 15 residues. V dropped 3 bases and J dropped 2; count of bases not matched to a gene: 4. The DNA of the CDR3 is TGTGCCAGCTCACCCGGACAGGGGGTCACCTACGAGCAGTACTTC. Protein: CASSPGQGVTYEQYF.